Shown below are 26 T cell receptor beta chains from a single sample sequenced in a study of blood T cell repertoires in COVID-19. Assay: immunoSEQ multiplex PCR; the TCRdb copy retains only in-frame clones and omits some. The sample records around 100,000 clones, roughly nine tenths being singletons. Sequenced: peripheral blood. The receptors were gathered from a woman aged 55-69 years with acute or convalescent COVID-19.

The chain recombines TRBV6-5 with TRBJ1-2; a possible D gene is TRBD1 (5 bases). V lost 3 bases, J lost 1 base, and 12 bases lay in between. This CDR3 spans 15 amino acids. Germline loops: CDR1 MNHEY, CDR2 SVGAGI. The CDR3 nucleotides are TGTGCCAGCAGTTATCAGGGATCGATTAACTATGGCTACACCTTC. This translates into CASSYQGSINYGYTF.

This clone has more than one count but fewer than ten. The chain combines TRBV19 with TRBJ1-1; unclear D gene. The ends were cut back, 3 bases at V and 6 bases at J, with 11 bases in the middle. The CDR3 contains 13 residues. Germline V gene lookup returns CDR1 LNHDA and CDR2 SQIVND (reference sequence). The CDR3 coding sequence is TGTGCCAGTAGTATGTCGGGGATGCCTGAAGCTTTCTTT. Amino acid sequence: CASSMSGMPEAFF.

Here the CDR3 DNA reads TGCGCCAGCAGCTTGCAGGGTACACAAGAGACCCAGTACTTC. As protein: CASSLQGTQETQYF. The chain carries TRBV5-1 and TRBJ2-5, with D possibly being TRBD1 (5 bases). Germline CDR1 SGHRS, CDR2 YFSETQ. This CDR3 contains 14 residues. V lost 1 base and J lost 2, with 9 bases in between.

The rearrangement links TRBV19 to TRBJ2-1; TRBD1 is a possible D gene (6 bases). The V end lost 5 bases, the J end lost 6 bases, and 11 bases lay between the germline ends. Looked up from germline, CDR1 is LNHDA and CDR2 is SQIVND (reference sequence). This CDR3 contains 13 residues. CDR3 sequence (DNA): TGTGCCAGTAGTGCCCTACAGGGCAATGAGCAGTTCTTC. Protein sequence: CASSALQGNEQFF.

This clone has just one count. The rearrangement joins TRBV19 to TRBJ1-5; a possible D gene is TRBD1 (6 bases). The V end lost 7 bases, the J end lost 2 bases, and 15 bases lay between the germline ends. The CDR3 runs 15 residues. CDR1 is LNHDA, CDR2 SQIVND, per germline (reference sequence). The chain's CDR3 is CASKEGGGRNQPQHF. The CDR3 DNA sequence: TGTGCCAGTAAAGAAGGGGGGGGCCGCAATCAGCCCCAGCATTTT.

This rearrangement joins TRBV6-8 to TRBJ2-7, with 8 positions matching TRBD1. This CDR3 has 18 residues. Germline-derived CDR1 and CDR2 are MNHGY and SAAAGT. V gave up 9 bases and J gave up 1 base; unmatched junction bases: 20. The CDR3 reads CASWIASGPDRVSYEQYV. For the CDR3, the DNA is TGTGCCAGTTGGATTGCTTCGGGGCCGGACAGGGTGTCCTACGAGCAGTACGTC.

J is TRBJ1-2 and V is TRBV6-1; D is undetermined. Germline CDR1 MNHNS, CDR2 SASEGT. The CDR3 consists of 13 residues. Trimming took 0 bases from V and 4 from J, leaving 6 bases between them. The CDR3 loop is CASSEAGSYGYTF. For the CDR3, the DNA is TGTGCCAGCAGTGAAGCAGGGAGCTATGGCTACACCTTC.

This clone was recorded once. J is TRBJ2-3 and V is TRBV7-8; D may be TRBD1 (7 bases). The CDR3 covers 17 residues. V lost 5 bases to trimming and J lost 4 bases, with 22 bases between them. The germline V gene has CDR1 SGHVS and CDR2 FQNEAQ. Here the CDR3 reads CASSESAVSGGPDTQYF. The CDR3 DNA follows: TGTGCCAGCAGCGAGTCCGCAGTCTCAGGGGGGCCAGATACGCAGTATTTT.

The CDR3 DNA follows: TGTGCCAGCGGCAAAGCGGGAGGGGAGACCCAGTACTTC. Translating it yields CASGKAGGETQYF. The chain recombines TRBV7-2 with TRBJ2-5, with TRBD2 matching over 10 bases. This CDR3 comprises 13 residues. CDR1 is SGHTA, CDR2 FQGNSA, per germline. The junction had 5 bases not matched to a gene; V was cut back by 8 bases and J by 5 bases.

The chain couples TRBV29-1 to TRBJ2-3; 13 positions match TRBD2. The CDR3 extends over 15 amino acids. Germline trimming cut 7 bases from V and 2 bases from J; bases unmatched to any gene: 6. CDR1 SQVTM and CDR2 ANQGSEA come from the germline V gene. CDR3 sequence reads: CSGTSGSPLTDTQYF. The CDR3 DNA reads TGCAGCGGGACTAGCGGGAGTCCCCTCACAGATACGCAGTATTTT.

The V and J genes are TRBV2 and TRBJ2-2; TRBD1 matches at 11 bases. Unmatched junction bases numbered 7, after V lost 1 base and J lost 0 bases. The CDR3 has 19 amino acids. From germline, CDR1 is SNHLY and CDR2 FYNNEI. The CDR3 coding sequence is TGTGCCAGCAGTGAAGGGGGACAGGGGGAATTTACGAACACCGGGGAGCTGTTTTTT. Encoded protein: CASSEGGQGEFTNTGELFF.

The chain joins TRBV5-1 to TRBJ2-1; D is perhaps TRBD2 (6 bases). The ends were cut back, 0 bases at V and 3 bases at J, with 10 bases in the middle. This CDR3 region has 15 residues. Germline V lookup: CDR1 SGHRS, CDR2 YFSETQ. DNA of the CDR3: TGCGCCAGCAGCTTGGGACTAGTAGGCTACAATGAGCAGTTCTTC. Translation gives CASSLGLVGYNEQFF.

This chain uses TRBV19 with TRBJ1-3; a weak D match, TRBD1 (5 bases). V lost 1 base and J lost 0, with 10 bases in between. Germline V CDR1 and CDR2: LNHDA, SQIVND (reference sequence). The CDR3 has 16 amino acids. CDR3 sequence (DNA): TGTGCCAGTAGTATAGGGACAATTAACTCTGGAAACACCATATATTTT. This gives the protein CASSIGTINSGNTIYF.

The CDR3 loop is CASSLSPGYGYTF. CDR3 coding DNA: TGTGCCAGCAGTTTATCCCCAGGGTATGGCTACACCTTC. The chain links TRBV27 to TRBJ1-2; perhaps TRBD1 as D (5 bases). V was trimmed by 0 bases and J by 5 bases, leaving 7 bases between them. CDR3 length equals 13 residues. From germline, CDR1 is MNHEY and CDR2 SMNVEV (reference sequence).

This clone is a singleton in its sample. V and J are TRBV5-4 and TRBJ2-5, with 8 bases lining up with TRBD2. Trimming removed 2 bases from V and 4 bases from J; junction bases left unmatched: 4. Germline V gene lookup returns CDR1 SGHNT and CDR2 YYREEE (reference sequence). This CDR3 is 14 amino acids long. The CDR3 protein is CASSFPAGGETQYF. CDR3 nucleotides: TGTGCCAGCAGCTTTCCGGCGGGAGGAGAGACCCAGTACTTC. The whole variable domain, filled in from reference TRBV5-4 and TRBJ2-5, reads ETGVTQSPTHLIKTRGQQVTLRCSSQSGHNTVSWYQQALGQGPQFIFQYYREEENGRGNFPPRFSGLQFPNYSSELNVNALELDDSALYLCASSFPAGGETQYFGPGTRLLVL.

This clone occurred once. This chain uses TRBV6-5 with TRBJ1-5, with a weak D call TRBD1 (6 bases). The CDR3 has 14 amino acids. Germline assignment: CDR1 MNHEY and CDR2 SVGAGI. V shed 6 bases and J shed 0 bases, with 9 bases lying between them. The CDR3: CASSRGTSNQPQHF. The CDR3 DNA reads as TGTGCCAGCAGCAGGGGTACTAGCAATCAGCCCCAGCATTTT.

This chain joins TRBV3-1 (or the pseudogene TRBV3-2) and TRBJ2-1, with D tentatively TRBD2 (6 bases). Germline CDR1 is LGHDT and CDR2 is YNNKEL (reference sequence). Trimming stripped 0 bases from V and 7 bases from J, with 19 bases between. The CDR3 runs to 17 residues. CDR3 DNA sequence: TGTGCCAGCAGCCAAGATGGGTGGGGGGAAGCGAAGAATGAGCAGTTCTTC. This codes for CASSQDGWGEAKNEQFF.

V and J are TRBV7-9 and TRBJ2-7, with 12 nucleotides matching TRBD2. In germline, CDR1 is SEHNR, CDR2 FQNEAQ (reference sequence). Trimming took 5 bases from V and 4 from J; bases not matched to a gene: 3. The CDR3 has 14 amino acids. DNA of the CDR3: TGTGCCAGCAGCCCCGGGACTAGCGGGTACGAGCAGTACTTC. Translation gives CASSPGTSGYEQYF.

The sample holds one count of this clone. J is TRBJ1-2 and V is TRBV7-8; D is perhaps TRBD1 (5 bases). The CDR3 totals 17 residues. Germline V CDR1 and CDR2: SGHVS, FQNEAQ. V lost 5 bases and J lost 2, with 21 bases in between. The CDR3 here is CASSPRDGGGGNYGYTF. In nucleotides, the CDR3 is TGTGCCAGCAGCCCTAGGGATGGCGGGGGAGGAAACTATGGCTACACCTTC.

The gene calls are TRBV6-1 and TRBJ1-2; D uncertain. CDR3 length: 13 residues. CDR1 is MNHNS, CDR2 SASEGT, per germline. V was clipped by 2 bases and J by 0 bases, with 4 bases between them. The CDR3 loop reads CASSELPNYGYTF. The CDR3 nucleotides are TGTGCCAGCAGTGAACTACCTAACTATGGCTACACCTTC.

This chain uses TRBV6-1 with TRBJ2-1, with D unresolved. V gave up 2 bases and J gave up 8 bases, with 10 bases separating them. The CDR3 runs to 13 residues. CDR1 and CDR2 (germline): MNHNS, SASEGT. CDR3 in amino acids: CASSELMSYEQFF. The CDR3 DNA reads TGTGCCAGCAGTGAATTAATGAGCTATGAGCAGTTCTTC.

The genes are TRBV7-9 and TRBJ2-1; the match to TRBD1 covers 9 bases. The CDR3 covers 14 residues. Trimming removed 5 bases from V and 6 bases from J; junction bases left unmatched: 5. Germline lookup yields CDR1 SEHNR and CDR2 FQNEAQ (reference sequence). The CDR3 here is CASSVPTGGNEQFF. In DNA, the CDR3 is TGTGCCAGCAGCGTACCGACAGGGGGCAATGAGCAGTTCTTC.

The rearrangement joins TRBV29-1 to TRBJ2-1, with 9 bases lining up with TRBD2. Germline values: CDR1 SQVTM, CDR2 ANQGSEA. Trimming at V came to 3 bases and at J to 8 bases, leaving 8 bases not matched to a gene. The CDR3 length is 14 residues. CDR3 nucleotides: TGCAGCGTTGACAGTCTAGCGGGAAACTATGAGCAGTTCTTC. Its protein is CSVDSLAGNYEQFF.

The chain carries TRBV6-5 and TRBJ1-2; D may be TRBD1 (5 bases). Trimming pared 0 bases from V and 2 bases from J, leaving 10 bases between. Germline loops: CDR1 MNHEY, CDR2 SVGAGI. CDR3 size: 15 residues. This CDR3 is CASSYSRVLNYGYTF. The CDR3 region has the DNA TGTGCCAGCAGTTACTCCAGGGTTCTGAACTATGGCTACACCTTC.

This clone was observed a single time. The J gene is TRBJ2-7, the V gene TRBV5-1, with TRBD2 as a possible D gene (6 bases). The V and J ends lost 0 bases and 3 bases respectively, with 16 bases between them. Per the germline V gene, CDR1 is SGHRS and CDR2 is YFSETQ. The CDR3 is 16 amino acids. In DNA form, the CDR3 reads TGCGCCAGCAGCTTGGGTGGGGACTCCTTCGGCTACGAGCAGTACTTC. Translated, it gives CASSLGGDSFGYEQYF. Variable domain in full (rest from reference TRBV5-1 and TRBJ2-7): KAGVTQTPRYLIKTRGQQVTLSCSPISGHRSVSWYQQTPGQGLQFLFEYFSETQRNKGNFPGRFSGRQFSNSRSEMNVSTLELGDSALYLCASSLGGDSFGYEQYFGPGTRLTVT.

The chain couples TRBV5-1 to TRBJ2-1, with D possibly matching TRBD2 (6 bases). V dropped 1 base and J dropped 5 bases, with 10 bases sitting between them. The germline V gene has CDR1 SGHRS and CDR2 YFSETQ. This CDR3 has 14 amino acids. The CDR3 sequence is CASSLPAGNNEQFF. The CDR3 DNA follows: TGCGCCAGCAGCTTGCCAGCGGGCAACAATGAGCAGTTCTTC.